The sequence of this TCR beta chain was determined in a study of technical replicates of blood from a handful of donors. Trimming took off 0 bases at V and 7 bases at J, with 16 bases between the two ends. The CDR3 length is 15 residues. In germline, CDR1 is SGHTS, CDR2 YDEGEE. Data came from immunoSEQ multiplex PCR; TCRdb stores just in-frame clones and leaves some out. The sample consists of around 50,000 clones, 92% of them appearing once. The source of this sequence is a human donor in good health. Some clones in this sample may be carry-over from other donors' samples. The sample comprised PBMCs. This chain joins TRBV5-8 and TRBJ2-5, with D perhaps matching TRBD2 (6 bases). CDR3 protein: CASSLGDRAGGTQYF. The CDR3 DNA reads as TGTGCCAGCAGCTTGGGGGACCGGGCCGGGGGGACCCAGTACTTC.